This TCR beta chain was documented in a study of blood T cell repertoires in COVID-19. Per the original data handling: From reference gene primer amplification, estimates of nucleated cell counts were derived. The assay was immunoSEQ multiplex PCR, and TCRdb's table has in-frame clones only and misses some. From that table come the V and J calls and clone size; the DNA was used to work out D and trimming. This table holds fewer than 300,000 clones, 65% to 90% found once. J lost 4 bases, V lost 5 bases, and 9 bases had no gene match. The CDR3 length is 15 residues. Germline CDR1 and CDR2: MNHEY and SMNVEV (reference sequence).

The source of this sequence is a man in his fifties or sixties with COVID-19, enrolled during active disease. The chain carries TRBV27 and TRBJ2-7; 9 nucleotides line up with TRBD1. The specimen sequenced was peripheral blood. The CDR3 spells CASSLQGALRYEQYF. The CDR3 coding sequence is TGTGCCAGCAGTCTACAGGGGGCGCTTCGTTACGAGCAGTACTTC.